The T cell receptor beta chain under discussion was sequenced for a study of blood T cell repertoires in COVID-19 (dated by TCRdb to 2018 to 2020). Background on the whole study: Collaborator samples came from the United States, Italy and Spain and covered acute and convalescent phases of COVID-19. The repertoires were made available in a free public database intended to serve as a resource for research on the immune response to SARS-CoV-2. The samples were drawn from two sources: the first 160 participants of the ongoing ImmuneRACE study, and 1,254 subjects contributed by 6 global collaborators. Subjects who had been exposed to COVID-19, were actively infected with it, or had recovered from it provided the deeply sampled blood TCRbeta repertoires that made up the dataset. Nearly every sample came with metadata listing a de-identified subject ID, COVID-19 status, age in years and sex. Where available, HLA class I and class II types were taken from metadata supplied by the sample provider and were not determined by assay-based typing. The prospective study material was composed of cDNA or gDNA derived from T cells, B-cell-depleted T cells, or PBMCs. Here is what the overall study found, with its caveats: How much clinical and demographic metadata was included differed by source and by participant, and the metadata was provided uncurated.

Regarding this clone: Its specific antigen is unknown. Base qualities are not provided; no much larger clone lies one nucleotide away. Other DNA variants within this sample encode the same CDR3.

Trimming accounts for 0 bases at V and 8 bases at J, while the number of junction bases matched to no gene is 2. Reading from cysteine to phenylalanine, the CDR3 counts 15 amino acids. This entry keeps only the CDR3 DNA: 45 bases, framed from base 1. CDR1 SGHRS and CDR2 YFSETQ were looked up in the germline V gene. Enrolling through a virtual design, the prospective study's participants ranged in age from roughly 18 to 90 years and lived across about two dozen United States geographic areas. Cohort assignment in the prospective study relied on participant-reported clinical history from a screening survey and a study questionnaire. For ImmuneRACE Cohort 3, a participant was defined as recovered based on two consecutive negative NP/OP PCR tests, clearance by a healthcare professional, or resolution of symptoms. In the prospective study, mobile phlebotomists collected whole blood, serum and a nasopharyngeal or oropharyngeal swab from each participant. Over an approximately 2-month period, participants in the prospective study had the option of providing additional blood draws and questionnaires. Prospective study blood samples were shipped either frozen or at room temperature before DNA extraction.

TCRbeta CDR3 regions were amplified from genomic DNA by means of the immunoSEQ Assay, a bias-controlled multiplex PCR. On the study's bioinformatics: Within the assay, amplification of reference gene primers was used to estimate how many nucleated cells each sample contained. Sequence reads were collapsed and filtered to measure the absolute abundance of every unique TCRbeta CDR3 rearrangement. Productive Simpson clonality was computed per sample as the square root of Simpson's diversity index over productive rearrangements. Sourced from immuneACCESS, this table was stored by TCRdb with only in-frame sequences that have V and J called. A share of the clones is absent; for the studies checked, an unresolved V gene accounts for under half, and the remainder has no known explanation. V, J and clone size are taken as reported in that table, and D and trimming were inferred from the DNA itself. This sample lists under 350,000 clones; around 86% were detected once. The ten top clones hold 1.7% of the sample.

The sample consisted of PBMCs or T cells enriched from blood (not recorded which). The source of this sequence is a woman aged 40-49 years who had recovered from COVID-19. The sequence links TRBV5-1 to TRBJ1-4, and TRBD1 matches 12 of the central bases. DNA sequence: TGCGCCAGCAGCTTGGTGGGACAGGGGGCGGAAAAACTGTTTTTT. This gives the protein CASSLVGQGAEKLFF.